Presented here are 7 T cell receptor beta chains from one specimen sequenced in a study of control samples from healthy donors and cancer patients. Libraries were prepared by immunoSEQ multiplex PCR; TCRdb keeps only in-frame clonotypes and omits some of them. The data hold about 97,000 clones, with 75% to 90% observed a single time. The sample comprised blood. The receptors here all came from a man in his thirties or forties in good health.

CDR3 in DNA: TGCGCCAGCAGCTTGGGGACAGGGAAAGAGACCCAGTACTTC. Residues: CASSLGTGKETQYF. The chain couples TRBV5-1 to TRBJ2-5, with TRBD1 matching over 8 bases. The CDR3 has 14 amino acids. Per the germline V gene, CDR1 is SGHRS and CDR2 is YFSETQ. V gave up 0 bases and J gave up 3 bases; unmatched junction bases: 1.

The chain uses TRBV7-8 and TRBJ2-7, with D maybe TRBD1 (5 bases). Germline V CDR1 and CDR2: SGHVS, FQNEAQ. The CDR3 covers 14 residues. V gave up 4 bases and J gave up 2 bases, with 12 bases separating them. The chain's CDR3 is CASSSTGSPYEQYF. In nucleotides, the CDR3 is TGTGCCAGCAGCTCAACAGGATCCCCCTACGAGCAGTACTTC.

The V and J genes are TRBV14 and TRBJ2-3; D may match TRBD1 or TRBD2 (5 bases each). This CDR3 comprises 14 residues. V was pared by 6 bases and J by 2 bases, with 12 bases between. CDR1 and CDR2 (germline): SGHDN, FVKESK. Written as DNA, the CDR3 is TGTGCCAGCAGTCGGGACCTAACCACAGATACGCAGTATTTT. It is translated as CASSRDLTTDTQYF.

This sequence joins TRBV18 and TRBJ2-2; no clear D. The CDR3 sequence is 13 residues long. CDR1 and CDR2 from the germline V gene are KGHSH and LQKENI. V was cut by 8 bases and J by 5 bases, with 12 bases left in between. CDR3 nucleotide sequence: TGTGCCAGCCACGATAGGGTAACCGGGGAGCTGTTTTTT. This translates into CASHDRVTGELFF.

The chain uses TRBV20-1 and TRBJ1-3; D not resolved. V was shortened by 4 bases and J by 2 bases, with 3 bases between the two germline ends. This CDR3 spans 11 amino acids. Germline loops: CDR1 DFQATT, CDR2 SNEGSKA (reference sequence). The CDR3 nucleotides read TGCAGTGCTAAGACTGGAAACACCATATATTTT. Its protein is CSAKTGNTIYF.

The chain joins TRBV7-9 to TRBJ2-7, with 10 bases that match TRBD2. The germline gives CDR1 SEHNR, CDR2 FQNEAQ (reference sequence). V trimming: 2 bases; J trimming: 4 bases; junction bases outside the gene matches: 8. The CDR3 covers 16 residues. CDR3 region: CASSLTLAGDRYEQYF. Written as DNA, the CDR3 is TGTGCCAGCAGCTTAACCCTAGCGGGGGACAGGTACGAGCAGTACTTC.

This chain joins TRBV11-2 and TRBJ2-2; 7 nucleotides line up with TRBD2. The ends lost 4 bases at V and 4 bases at J; junction bases unmatched: 12. Germline V gene data show CDR1 as SGHAT and CDR2 as FQNNGV. The CDR3 spans 17 residues. The CDR3 protein is CASSSPWGGETTGELFF. The CDR3 region has the DNA TGTGCCAGCAGCTCGCCTTGGGGGGGGGAGACCACCGGGGAGCTGTTTTTT.